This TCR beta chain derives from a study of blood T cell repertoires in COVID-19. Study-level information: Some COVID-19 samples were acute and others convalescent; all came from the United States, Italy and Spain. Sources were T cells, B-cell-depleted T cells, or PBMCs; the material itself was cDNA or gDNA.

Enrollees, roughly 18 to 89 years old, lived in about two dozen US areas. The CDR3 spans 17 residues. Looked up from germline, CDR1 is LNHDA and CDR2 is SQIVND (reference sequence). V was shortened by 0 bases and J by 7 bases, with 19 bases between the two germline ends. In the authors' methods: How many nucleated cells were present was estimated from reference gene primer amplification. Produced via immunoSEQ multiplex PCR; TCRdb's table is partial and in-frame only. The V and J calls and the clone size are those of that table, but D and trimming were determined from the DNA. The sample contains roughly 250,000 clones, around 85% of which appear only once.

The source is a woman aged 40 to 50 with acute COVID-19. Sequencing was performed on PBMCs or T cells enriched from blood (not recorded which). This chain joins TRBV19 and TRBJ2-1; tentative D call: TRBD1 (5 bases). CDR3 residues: CASSIDRWQGPRNEQFF. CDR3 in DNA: TGTGCCAGTAGTATAGATCGGTGGCAGGGTCCGCGTAATGAGCAGTTCTTC. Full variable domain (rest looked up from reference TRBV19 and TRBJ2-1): DGGITQSPKYLFRKEGQNVTLSCEQNLNHDAMYWYRQDPGQGLRLIYYSQIVNDFQKGDIAEGYSVSREKKESFPLTVTSAQKNPTAFYLCASSIDRWQGPRNEQFFGPGTRLTVL.